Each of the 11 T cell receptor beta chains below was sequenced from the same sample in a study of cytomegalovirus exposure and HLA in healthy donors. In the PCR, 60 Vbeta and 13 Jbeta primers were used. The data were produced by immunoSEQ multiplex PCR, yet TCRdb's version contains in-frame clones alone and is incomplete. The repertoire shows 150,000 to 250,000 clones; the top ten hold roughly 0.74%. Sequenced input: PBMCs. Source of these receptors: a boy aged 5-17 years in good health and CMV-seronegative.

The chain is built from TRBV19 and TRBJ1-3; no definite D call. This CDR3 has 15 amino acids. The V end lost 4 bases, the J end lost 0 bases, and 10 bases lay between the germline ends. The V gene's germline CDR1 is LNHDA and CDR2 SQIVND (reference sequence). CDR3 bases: TGTGCCAGTAGTAGGGCCGGAAACTCTGGAAACACCATATATTTT. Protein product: CASSRAGNSGNTIYF.

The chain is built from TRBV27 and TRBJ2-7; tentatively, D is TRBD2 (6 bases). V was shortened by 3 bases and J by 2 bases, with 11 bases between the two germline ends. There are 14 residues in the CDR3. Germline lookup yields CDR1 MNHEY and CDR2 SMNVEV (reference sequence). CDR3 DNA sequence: TGTGCCAGCAGTTTCGGAGGGCCTCCCTACGAGCAGTACTTC. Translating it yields CASSFGGPPYEQYF.

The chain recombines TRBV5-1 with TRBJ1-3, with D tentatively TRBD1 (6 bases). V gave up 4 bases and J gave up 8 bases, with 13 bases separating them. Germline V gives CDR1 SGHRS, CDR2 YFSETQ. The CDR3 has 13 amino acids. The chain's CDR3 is CASSEDPGDTIYF. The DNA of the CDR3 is TGCGCCAGCAGCGAGGATCCAGGGGACACCATATATTTT.

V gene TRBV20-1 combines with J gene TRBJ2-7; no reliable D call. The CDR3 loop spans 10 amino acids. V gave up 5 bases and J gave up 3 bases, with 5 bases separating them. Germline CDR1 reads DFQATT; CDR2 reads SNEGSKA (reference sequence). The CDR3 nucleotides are TGCAGTGCTGAGAGCTACGAGCAGTACTTC. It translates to CSAESYEQYF.

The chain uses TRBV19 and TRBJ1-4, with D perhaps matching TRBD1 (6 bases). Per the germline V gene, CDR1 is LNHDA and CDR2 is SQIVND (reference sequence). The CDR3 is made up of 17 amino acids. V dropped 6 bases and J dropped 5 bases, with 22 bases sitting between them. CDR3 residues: CASSPLGGAVLNEKLFF. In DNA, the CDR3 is TGTGCCAGTAGCCCATTGGGGGGGGCCGTCTTAAATGAAAAACTGTTTTTT.

The CDR3 is CASSYWREPHSSGNTIYF. Here the CDR3 DNA reads TGTGCCAGCAGTTATTGGAGGGAACCCCACAGCTCTGGAAACACCATATATTTT. This chain links TRBV28 with TRBJ1-3, with D unclear. Germline V gene data show CDR1 as MDHEN and CDR2 as SYDVKM. This CDR3 spans 18 amino acids. Trimming removed 4 bases at V and 0 bases at J, with 19 bases between.

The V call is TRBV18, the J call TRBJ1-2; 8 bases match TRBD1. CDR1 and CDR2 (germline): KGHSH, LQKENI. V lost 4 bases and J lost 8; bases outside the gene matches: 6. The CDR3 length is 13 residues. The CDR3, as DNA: TGTGCCAGCTCACTGACAGGGGTTGAGGGCTACACCTTC. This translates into CASSLTGVEGYTF.

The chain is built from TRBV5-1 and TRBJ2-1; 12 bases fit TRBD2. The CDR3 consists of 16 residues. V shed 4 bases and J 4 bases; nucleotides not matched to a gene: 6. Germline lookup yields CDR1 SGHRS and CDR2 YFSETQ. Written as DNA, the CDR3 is TGCGCCAGCAGCCCTGGACTAGCGGGATCATACAATGAGCAGTTCTTC. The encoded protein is CASSPGLAGSYNEQFF.

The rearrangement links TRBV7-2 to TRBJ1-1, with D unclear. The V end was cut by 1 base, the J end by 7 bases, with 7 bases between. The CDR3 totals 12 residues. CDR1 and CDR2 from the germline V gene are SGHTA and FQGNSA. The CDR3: CASSLEPREAFF. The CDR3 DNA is TGTGCCAGCAGCTTAGAGCCTCGTGAAGCTTTCTTT.

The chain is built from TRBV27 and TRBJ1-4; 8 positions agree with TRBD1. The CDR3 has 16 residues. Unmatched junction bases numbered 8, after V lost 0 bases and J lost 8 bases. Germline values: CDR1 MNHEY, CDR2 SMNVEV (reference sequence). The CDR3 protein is CASSLSSGTGGEKLFF. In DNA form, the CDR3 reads TGTGCCAGCAGTTTATCCTCCGGGACAGGAGGGGAAAAACTGTTTTTT.

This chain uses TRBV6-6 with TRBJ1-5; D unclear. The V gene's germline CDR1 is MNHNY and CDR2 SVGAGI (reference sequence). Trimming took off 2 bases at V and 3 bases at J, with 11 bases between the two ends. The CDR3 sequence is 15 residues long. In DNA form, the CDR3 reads TGTGCCAGCAGTTACCTAGCTGGGTACAATCAGCCCCAGCATTTT. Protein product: CASSYLAGYNQPQHF.